This T cell receptor beta chain came from a study of cytomegalovirus exposure and HLA in healthy donors (dated by TCRdb to about 2017). Looking at the study overall: According to an earlier analysis of 450 to 650 of the donors, 150 million to 200 million T cells yielded over 90 million unique TCR beta sequences and about 300 Gb of sequence data. An early release that covered roughly 600 HLA-typed donors contained about 300 gigabases of sequencing data and 75 million to 100 million unique TCR sequences. Of the roughly 430 genotyped donors, roughly 80% fell in the genetic ancestry cluster associated with self-reported Caucasian donors. The study was designed to test whether signatures of past pathogen exposure could be identified by cataloging public T cell receptors. The T cell repertoires of 670 or so subjects were profiled by immunosequencing and related to cytomegalovirus serostatus. A separate validation cohort of 100 to 150 different subjects was used in addition to the roughly 720-subject first cohort. The study combined high-throughput TCR immunosequencing, statistical association of individual TCRs with disease status, and machine learning to predict cytomegalovirus infection status. A later analysis re-examined previously published TCR beta repertoires from more than 600 donors and added high-resolution HLA genotyping to investigate patterns of TCR occurrence. In the later analysis, no new phenotypic data were used to find candidate immune exposures; instead, reliance was placed on TCR beta sequences and their occurrence across donors. An earlier analysis of 500 to 650 of the donors applied high-throughput TCR beta sequencing to assess whether each TCR beta V gene segment acted as functional or pseudogenic. Alongside the repertoire data, information on donor age, sex, ethnicity and CMV serostatus was compiled. A later genetic analysis took genome-wide SNP genotypes for about 55% of the 666 donors and used that subset as a discovery cohort. Every repertoire in the discovery cohort had been generated on one and the same sequencing platform. Class I and class II HLA loci were covered by the typing at four-digit resolution. Typing coverage differed by locus: A, B, C, DRB1 and DQB1 were typed in about 629-640 donors, DQA1 in approximately 520, DPA1 in 600 to 610, and DPB1 in around 440. Five DR-DQ haplotypes were treated as single units for association and clustering because of strong linkage in the cohort. On average, 235,054 unique TCR beta nucleotide sequences were sequenced per donor among some 420 genotyped donors of the cohort, with approximately 18% of those sequences being non-productive. The paper as a whole reports these results and caveats: In this cohort, only TCR beta chains were sequenced, and detectable features were limited by the absence of alpha or paired-chain data. The authors suggested that the approach could potentially be generalized to other disease states and immunological phenotypes. According to a later analysis, parvovirus B19, influenza, CMV and Epstein-Barr virus appeared linked to several top co-occurrence clusters. A further reported finding was that TCR beta sequences accurately predicted the HLA-A and HLA-B alleles for most subjects in the first cohort. Three of the identified cytomegalovirus-associated TCR beta chains were confirmed in vitro to be specific for cytomegalovirus antigens. Assigning TCR associations to individual alleles was difficult when HLA alleles, especially DR and DQ, strongly co-occurred. The classifier was reported to diagnose cytomegalovirus status with high specificity and sensitivity in both the original and validation cohorts. Linkage disequilibrium might explain the correlated functional status among segregating V segments, but an unknown experimental factor could not be excluded. A later genetic analysis reported fewer N-insertions in productive TCRs among donors in an Asian-associated ancestry cluster than the 666-donor mean. A later analysis found that most CMV-associated TCR beta chains appeared HLA-restricted, with HLA associations seemingly driven largely by CMV exposure. According to a later analysis, TCR association rates differed among HLA loci, with DRB1 alleles showing the most associated TCRs and HLA-C alleles showing the fewest. V-gene and J-gene trimming of TCR beta chains was associated with a missense DCLRE1C variant in a later genetic analysis, and the association was replicated in an independent cohort. Some IMGT-functional V segments, including TRBV6-2 and TRBV6-3, could not be distinguished by the 87-base-pair reads and were therefore excluded. Broadly in line with IMGT annotations, most TCR beta V segments showed up in productive rearrangements about 87% or about 30% of the time in an earlier analysis of approximately 600 of the donors. The study gave a list of under 200 TCR beta chains associated with cytomegalovirus. Because counts were too low, around 18 rarely observed V segments, including chromosome 9 orphons, were left out of the earlier analysis of 587 of the donors. A cluster of highly shared sequence variants was judged likely to represent a technical artifact of the sequencing pipeline. Specific HLA alleles were associated with around 18,000 TCR beta sequences at a false discovery rate of 0.05 in a later analysis. Most TCR sequences were observed very rarely across donors, whereas some public TCRs were present in many individuals. The only immune exposure information available for the cohort was CMV serostatus. Presence/absence analyses assumed roughly uniform sequencing depth across donors, an assumption that may not hold. HLA typing was unavailable for some donors at each locus, so association tests used only the typed subset. In a later analysis, HLA-associated TCR beta chains were found to be more clonally expanded and to have lower generation probabilities than equally common non-associated chains.

Notes on this clone: No cognate antigen has been identified for it. Per-base qualities were not stored, and no clone one base away is much larger.

Per the germline V gene, SGDLS is the CDR1 and YYNGEE is the CDR2. Taken from cysteine to phenylalanine, the CDR3 has 14 residues. Of the read, only the CDR3 DNA is kept; its 42 bases are in frame from base 1. V has 0 bases trimmed and J has 5 bases trimmed; junction bases matching no gene number 3. The cohort consisted of 666 healthy bone marrow donors. All cohort members were sampled while nominally healthy, although unrecorded immune exposures were likely present. The donor tested CMV seronegative, placing the donor among the approximately 400 seronegative members of the cohort. A peripheral blood sample was collected from each donor, and TCR beta sequencing was performed on peripheral blood mononuclear cells. Genomic DNA was extracted from the blood cell samples with the Qiagen DNeasy Blood Extraction Kit. Receptor libraries were prepared by the immunoSEQ multiplex PCR assay. A mixture of 60 forward primers for TCR Vbeta segments and 13 reverse primers for TCR Jbeta segments was used in the multiplex PCR. The CDR3 region of rearranged TCR beta genes was amplified from genomic DNA with a multiplex PCR assay. The Illumina HiSeq System was used to sequence the amplified TCR beta libraries as 87-base-pair reads. The original pipeline was this. Across the 500 to 750 repertoires, a later analysis counted approximately 75 million unique TCR beta chains, around 11 million of which were shared by at least two donors. Raw reads were error-corrected and collapsed into unique sequences by a nearest-neighbor algorithm in which closely related sequences were merged to remove PCR and sequencing errors. CDR3 sequences were aligned to IMGT reference sequences to assign V, D and J gene segments. For a sequence to be retained, a match of at least six nucleotides to both a V gene segment and a J gene segment was required. Rearrangements were classified as productive when the CDR3 lacked stop codons and remained in frame with V and J, and all other rearrangements were classified as non-productive. CDR3 was defined by IMGT convention, running from the second conserved V-encoded cysteine to the conserved J-encoded phenylalanine. Sequences without an unambiguous match to a single V gene segment were excluded from the earlier analysis of 450 to 750 of the donors. An earlier analysis of several hundred of the donors classified V segments as functional when productive rearrangements were above 56.7% and as segregating when the standard deviation between donors was above 5%. A statistical classification framework was built for diagnosing cytomegalovirus status from the catalog of TCR beta chain sequences. In a later analysis, TCR nucleotide sequences were compared against IMGT/GENE-DB human TR gene sequences so that V and J genes could be assigned. Using the TCRdist pipeline, a later analysis assigned CDR3 sequences along with most-parsimonious VDJ recombination scenarios. In a later analysis, each TCR beta chain was defined by its CDR3 amino acid sequence together with its V-gene family, and reads without a unique V-gene family were excluded. As a way to deal with suspected cross-contamination and a sequencing artifact, a later analysis dropped hundreds of nucleotide sequences that were highly shared and had low generation probability. For each public chain, a later analysis derived a clonal expansion index from normalized ranks of inferred template counts within each repertoire. In a later analysis, generation probabilities were computed using a VDJ recombination model fitted to out-of-frame rearrangements, and the results were checked against IGoR. In a later analysis, hypergeometric tests were used to score TCR-TCR, TCR-HLA and TCR-CMV co-occurrence, with a repertoire-size bias correction applied to TCR pairs. In a later analysis, false discovery rates were estimated by permuting HLA or CMV assignments 20 times. In a later analysis, co-occurring TCRs were grouped using DBSCAN, and TCRdist sequence similarity was added for clustering within HLA-allele-positive subsets. Repertoires with fewer than 30,000 or more than 120,000 public chains were left out of co-occurrence clustering, as were five repertoires with anomalous nucleotide sharing. TCRdb mirrors the immuneACCESS table, restricted to in-frame sequences. Some clones are absent from its copies; in checked studies, under half trace to an unresolved V gene, and the reason for the others is unknown. That table supplies the V and J calls and clone size; D and trimming were determined from the DNA. This sample is represented by about 170,000 clones; around four fifths of them were singletons. The ten most abundant clones make up 3% to 3.5% of the sample.

The receptor was derived from a female donor in good health and CMV-seronegative. Sequencing used PBMCs. This chain joins TRBV9 to TRBJ2-5, with TRBD2 matching 8 junction bases. CDR3 protein: CASSVGSGVETQYF. Read as DNA, the sequence is TGTGCCAGCAGCGTAGGTAGCGGGGTTGAGACCCAGTACTTC.